The rows below give T cell receptor beta chains drawn from one sample of a study of cytomegalovirus exposure and HLA in healthy donors. Repertoires were generated with immunoSEQ multiplex PCR, while TCRdb's copy carries only in-frame clones and drops some. The sample contains some 69,000 clones, roughly 84% of which appear only once. Sequences were obtained from PBMCs. These receptors were obtained from a woman in her thirties in good health and CMV-seronegative. The conserved cysteine and the conserved F or W are not part of the CDR3 here. D genes are given only for firm matches.

>11|TRBV11-3|.|TRBJ2-1
ASSRGIYNEQF
>11|TRBV4-1|.|TRBJ1-2
ASSQTDTYGYT
>14|TRBV5-4|.|TRBJ1-1
ASSLEGVGVSHEAF
>15|TRBV29-1|.|TRBJ1-2
SVEDRDITSTGYGYT
>13|TRBV5-1|TRBD1|TRBJ1-1
ASSPGQGLTAEAF
>8|TRBV2|.|TRBJ1-2
ASVVSGYT
>14|TRBV4-3|TRBD2|TRBJ2-1
ASSLTRASGYNEQF
>12|TRBV9|TRBD1|TRBJ1-1
ASRKGQGGTEAF
>15|TRBV7-3|TRBD1|TRBJ2-2
AGSSVSGTGIAGELF
>13|TRBV25-1|TRBD1|TRBJ1-4
ASSPGGSTNEKLF
>12|TRBV10-3|TRBD1|TRBJ2-5
AISGGQGEETQY
>13|TRBV2|.|TRBJ2-1
ASKENTGGVNEQF
>14|TRBV5-1|.|TRBJ1-4
ASSLAPEGENEKLF
>12|TRBV19|.|TRBJ1-1
ASSYPGQNTEAF
>12|TRBV7-9|TRBD1|TRBJ2-1
ASGTGTSYNEQF
>12|TRBV5-6|.|TRBJ1-3
ASSPGTSGNTIY
>10|TRBV4-3|TRBD1|TRBJ1-1
ASSHPGTGAF